A single sample gave rise to the 13 T cell receptor beta chains below, sequenced in a study of CD8 T cells in ankylosing spondylitis. From the 5' RACE reads, TCRdb called clonotypes with MiXCR, one entry per CDR3 protein. The sample yields under 200,000 distinct CDR3 sequences, 10% to 15% seen once. The sequencing sample was made of blood, either unsorted or a sorted T cell fraction (not recorded which). Receptors originate from a female donor with ankylosing spondylitis or in good health (not recorded which).

This rearrangement joins TRBV20-1 to TRBJ2-3; the match to TRBD2 covers 10 bases. The V gene's germline CDR1 is DFQATT and CDR2 SNEGSKA (reference sequence). CDR3 size: 15 residues. The V and J ends lost 2 bases and 5 bases, in that order; junction bases with no gene match: 7. The CDR3 DNA reads as TGCAGTGCTAGAAAGGCTAGCGGGAGAGGAGATACGCAGTATTTT. Its translation is CSARKASGRGDTQYF.

The V and J genes are TRBV24-1 and TRBJ2-2; D is undetermined. CDR3 size: 15 residues. V lost 6 bases and J lost 3, with 13 bases in between. Germline loops: CDR1 KGHDR, CDR2 SFDVKD. The CDR3 region is CATSTAGRDTGELFF. CDR3 DNA: TGTGCCACCAGTACAGCCGGGCGCGACACCGGGGAGCTGTTTTTT.

Of note for this clonotype: This may be a read error: a much more frequent sequence differs by one nucleotide. The genes are TRBV20-1 and TRBJ2-3; D gene unclear. There are 15 residues in the CDR3. Germline CDR1 reads DFQATT; CDR2 reads SNEGSKA (reference sequence). The CDR3 protein is CGARDGVSGTDTQYF. DNA for the CDR3: TGCGGTGCTAGAGATGGGGTTAGTGGCACAGATACGCAGTATTTT.

The chain is built from TRBV5-1 and TRBJ2-3; 13 bases are a match to TRBD2. Per germline, CDR1 SGHRS and CDR2 YFSETQ. This CDR3 has 17 amino acids. V trimming: 0 bases; J trimming: 4 bases; junction bases outside the gene matches: 5. The CDR3 spells CASSLATSGRIADTQYF. CDR3 coding DNA: TGCGCCAGCAGCTTGGCGACTAGCGGGAGGATCGCAGATACGCAGTATTTT.

The table lists this clonotype with many counts. This chain links TRBV12-3 or TRBV12-4 with TRBJ1-5; D is perhaps TRBD1 (5 bases). V lost 0 bases and J lost 3, with 6 bases in between. The CDR3 runs 14 residues. The CDR3 DNA reads TGTGCCAGCAGTTTAGCGGGACCCAATCAGCCCCAGCATTTT. Amino acids: CASSLAGPNQPQHF.

This clonotype was counted between two and nine times. The V and J genes are TRBV13 and TRBJ1-4, with D possibly matching TRBD1 (5 bases). Trimming cost V 7 bases and J 7 bases, with 16 bases left between them. Germline CDR1 is PRHDT and CDR2 is FYEKMQ (reference sequence). The CDR3 consists of 14 residues. The CDR3 sequence is CASTRQGGGEKLFF. CDR3 sequence (DNA): TGTGCCAGCACTAGGCAGGGTGGAGGTGAAAAACTGTTTTTT.

This chain links TRBV9 with TRBJ1-6; D is possibly TRBD1 (5 bases). Germline V lookup: CDR1 SGDLS, CDR2 YYNGEE. CDR3 size: 15 residues. V was pared by 0 bases and J by 7 bases, with 11 bases between. CDR3 nucleotides: TGTGCCAGCAGCGTAGATCTCAGGGTCAATTCACCCCTCCACTTT. Translation: CASSVDLRVNSPLHF. The whole variable domain, filled in from reference TRBV9 and TRBJ1-6, reads DSGVTQTPKHLITATGQRVTLRCSPRSGDLSVYWYQQSLDQGLQFLIQYYNGEERAKGNILERFSAQQFPDLHSELNLSSLELGDSALYFCASSVDLRVNSPLHFGNGTRLTVT.

This clonotype showed up many times. The chain carries TRBV29-1 and TRBJ2-7, with a possible D match to TRBD1 (5 bases). The CDR3 sequence is 13 residues long. V was trimmed by 5 bases and J by 3 bases, leaving 14 bases between them. Germline CDR1 is SQVTM and CDR2 is ANQGSEA. For the CDR3, the DNA is TGCAGCGTTTCTACGACAGCCTACTACGAGCAGTACTTC. Translated, it gives CSVSTTAYYEQYF.

The J gene is TRBJ2-6, the V gene TRBV20-1; 8 nucleotides agree with TRBD1. The CDR3 contains 19 residues. Germline V gene data show CDR1 as DFQATT and CDR2 as SNEGSKA (reference sequence). V lost 1 base and J lost 1; bases outside the gene matches: 12. CDR3 bases: TGCAGTGCTAGAGCTACCTCCGGACAGGGCGTTTCTGGGGCCAACGTCCTGACTTTC. Translated: CSARATSGQGVSGANVLTF.

To note about this clonotype: A much larger clone lies one base from this, so it may be a read error. The gene calls are TRBV3-1 and TRBJ1-2; D ambiguous. Germline CDR1 and CDR2: LGHDT and YNNKEL (reference sequence). The CDR3 contains 14 residues. V was shortened by 8 bases and J by 0 bases, with 13 bases between the two germline ends. CDR3 in DNA: TGTGCCAGCCGCCGGGGAGAGACTAACTATGGCTACACCTTC. Translated: CASRRGETNYGYTF.

The chain combines TRBV7-2 with TRBJ1-6; 10 bases agree with TRBD1. The CDR3 has 15 residues. CDR1 and CDR2 from the germline V gene are SGHTA and FQGNSA. Trimming cost V 5 bases and J 7 bases; bases outside gene matches: 5. The CDR3 nucleotides are TGTGCCAGCAGCAGCCGGACAGGGGGGAATTCACCCCTCCACTTT. Its translation: CASSSRTGGNSPLHF.

At least ten counts were recorded for this clonotype. The chain joins TRBV4-3 to TRBJ1-4; possibly TRBD1 for D (6 bases). V dropped 4 bases and J dropped 7 bases, with 19 bases sitting between them. Germline V gene data show CDR1 as LGHNA and CDR2 as YSLEER. This CDR3 has 16 amino acids. In nucleotides, the CDR3 is TGCGCCAGCAGCCGCAACACAGGGTCAACGGGTGAAAAACTGTTTTTT. It codes for CASSRNTGSTGEKLFF.

The V and J genes are TRBV29-1 and TRBJ2-3, with 15 bases fitting TRBD2. This CDR3 spans 22 amino acids. The germline gives CDR1 SQVTM, CDR2 ANQGSEA. After removal of 4 bases from V and 0 bases from J, the junction contained 20 bases not matched to a gene. CDR3 sequence reads: CSVGDRGLAGGPSRRSTDTQYF. Written as DNA, the CDR3 is TGCAGCGTTGGCGACAGGGGACTAGCGGGGGGACCCTCTCGCCGGAGCACAGATACGCAGTATTTT.